The T cell receptor (beta chain) described here comes from a study of CD8 T cells in ankylosing spondylitis (TCRdb year 2017). As for the study more broadly: T cell receptor beta repertoires were profiled in healthy donors and ankylosing spondylitis patients so that disease-linked TCR variants could be found. In total, the full study cohort was made up of 95 to 110 healthy donors and approximately 27 ankylosing spondylitis patients. Peripheral blood samples were taken, and synovial fluid was additionally collected from ankylosing spondylitis patients. Study-wide findings and limitations: The disease-linked clones were reported to be significantly enriched in matched synovial fluid samples from ankylosing spondylitis patients. Blood from ankylosing spondylitis patients appeared to be characterized by a TCR beta motif composed of several highly homologous amino acid variants. Some motif variants were previously reported in synovial fluid and blood of reactive arthritis patients, suggesting common disease-initiation mechanisms. The disease-linked clones showed a CD8+ phenotype and occurred at relatively low frequencies in peripheral blood.

Sequencing was performed on an Illumina HiSeq 2500. Quantitative 5'-RACE with molecular barcodes was used to prepare TCR beta libraries. Per the source publication's procedure: A new computational method based on a probabilistic model of VDJ rearrangement was used to identify disease-linked TCR variants. TCRdb reprocessed the public reads (quality trimming at Q25 with fastp, clone calling with MiXCR) and kept in-frame beta chains. Rows merge per CDR3 protein into single entries with the most common DNA and genes. These V and J calls rely on TCRdb rather than the paper's analysis. The table for this sample lists approximately 240,000 distinct CDR3 sequences; 20% to 30% of them were counted only once. The ten most abundant clones make up less than 0.75% of the sample. This clonotype has ten or more counts. What this receptor recognizes is not known. It has no much larger one-base neighbor in the sample; base qualities were not kept.

Taken from cysteine to phenylalanine, the CDR3 has 16 residues. Only the CDR3 part of the read is kept: 48 bases, read in frame from the first base. V ends up 3 bases short and J 0 bases short, with an unmatched junction base count of 4. The source material was blood, either unsorted or a sorted T cell fraction (not recorded which). This clonotype originated in a male donor with ankylosing spondylitis or in good health (not recorded which). The sequence joins TRBV12-3 or TRBV12-4 to TRBJ2-4, with TRBD2 identical over 8 junction bases. The CDR3 protein sequence reads: CASSLRLAGAKNIQYF. The DNA is TGTGCCAGCAGTTTGCGGCTAGCGGGAGCCAAAAACATTCAGTACTTC.